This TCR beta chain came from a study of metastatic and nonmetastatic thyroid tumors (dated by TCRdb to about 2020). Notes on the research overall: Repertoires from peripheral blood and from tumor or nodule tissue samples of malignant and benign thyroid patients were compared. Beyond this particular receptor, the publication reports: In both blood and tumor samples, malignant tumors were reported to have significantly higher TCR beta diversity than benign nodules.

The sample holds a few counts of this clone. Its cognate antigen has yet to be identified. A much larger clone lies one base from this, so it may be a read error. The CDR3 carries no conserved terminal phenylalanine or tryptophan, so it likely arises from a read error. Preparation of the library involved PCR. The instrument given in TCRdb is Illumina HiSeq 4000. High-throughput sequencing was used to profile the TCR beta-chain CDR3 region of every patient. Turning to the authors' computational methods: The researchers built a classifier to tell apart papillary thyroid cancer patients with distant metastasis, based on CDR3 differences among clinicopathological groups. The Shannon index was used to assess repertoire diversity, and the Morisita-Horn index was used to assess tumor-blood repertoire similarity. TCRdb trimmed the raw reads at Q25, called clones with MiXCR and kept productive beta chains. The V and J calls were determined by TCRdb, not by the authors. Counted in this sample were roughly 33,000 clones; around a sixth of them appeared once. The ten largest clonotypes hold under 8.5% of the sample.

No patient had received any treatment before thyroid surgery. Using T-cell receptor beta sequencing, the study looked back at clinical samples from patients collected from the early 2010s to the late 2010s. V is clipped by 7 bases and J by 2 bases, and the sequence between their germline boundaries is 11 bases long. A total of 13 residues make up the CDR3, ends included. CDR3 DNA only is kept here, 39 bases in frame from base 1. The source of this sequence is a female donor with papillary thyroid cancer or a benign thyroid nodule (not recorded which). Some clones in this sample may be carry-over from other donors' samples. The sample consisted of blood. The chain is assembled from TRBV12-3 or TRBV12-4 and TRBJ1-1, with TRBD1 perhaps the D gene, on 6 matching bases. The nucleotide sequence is TGTGCCAGCATTTTCAGGGGTAACACTGAAGCTTTCTAT. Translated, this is CASIFRGNTEAFY.